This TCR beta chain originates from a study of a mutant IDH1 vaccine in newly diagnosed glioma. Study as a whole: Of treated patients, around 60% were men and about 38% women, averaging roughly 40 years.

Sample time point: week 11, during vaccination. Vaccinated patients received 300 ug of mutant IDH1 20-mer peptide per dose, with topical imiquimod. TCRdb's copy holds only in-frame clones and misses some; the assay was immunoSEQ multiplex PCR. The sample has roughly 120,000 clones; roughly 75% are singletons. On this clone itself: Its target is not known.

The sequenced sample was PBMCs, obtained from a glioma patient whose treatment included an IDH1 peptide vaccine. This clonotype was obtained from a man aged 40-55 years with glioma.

The CDR3 DNA follows: TGTGCCAGCAGCCCTCAACCGGGAAACACCGGGGAGCTGTTTTTT. Amino acids: CASSPQPGNTGELFF. This sequence joins TRBV11-1 and TRBJ2-2; D might be TRBD2 (5 bases). The CDR3 is made up of 15 amino acids. The V gene's germline CDR1 is SGHAT and CDR2 FQDESV (reference sequence). V was cut by 5 bases and J by 2 bases, with 12 bases left in between.